These 24 T cell receptor beta chains came from one sample sequenced in a study of blood T cell repertoires in COVID-19. Method: immunoSEQ multiplex PCR; TCRdb's copy keeps in-frame clones and lacks some. This sample has 130,000 or so clones; approximately 88% occur once, and the top ten carry over 1.1%. Material: peripheral blood. All receptors derive from a man between 60 and 75 years old with acute or convalescent COVID-19.

This rearrangement joins TRBV5-1 to TRBJ1-2; TRBD1 matches 11 bases. CDR1 and CDR2 (germline): SGHRS, YFSETQ. J lost 6 bases, V lost 2 bases, and 9 bases had no gene match. The CDR3 runs 16 residues. CDR3 amino acids: CASSFYGQGAQDGYTF. The CDR3 DNA reads as TGCGCCAGCAGCTTCTATGGACAGGGGGCGCAGGATGGCTACACCTTC. The whole variable domain, remainder taken from reference TRBV5-1 and TRBJ1-2, is KAGVTQTPRYLIKTRGQQVTLSCSPISGHRSVSWYQQTPGQGLQFLFEYFSETQRNKGNFPGRFSGRQFSNSRSEMNVSTLELGDSALYLCASSFYGQGAQDGYTFGSGTRLTVV.

The V and J genes are TRBV10-3 and TRBJ1-3; 9 nucleotides align to TRBD1. Germline V CDR1 and CDR2: ENHRY, SYGVKD. After removal of 2 bases from V and 1 base from J, the junction contained 3 bases not matched to a gene. The CDR3 extends over 16 amino acids. The CDR3: CAISEPDRGSGNTIYF. In DNA, the CDR3 is TGTGCCATCAGTGAGCCAGACAGGGGGTCTGGAAACACCATATATTTT.

In its sample, this clone was seen once. The genes are TRBV6-5 and TRBJ2-3; no reliable D call. The CDR3 length is 11 residues. V gave up 8 bases and J gave up 6 bases, with 9 bases separating them. The germline CDR1 and CDR2 sequences are MNHEY and SVGAGI. The CDR3 bases are TGTGCCAGCCGCGGAGTGGATACGCAGTATTTT. It translates to CASRGVDTQYF.

The chain has TRBV4-1 and TRBJ1-4, with D perhaps TRBD1 (6 bases). The CDR3 totals 11 residues. Germline V gene data show CDR1 as MGHRA and CDR2 as YSYEKL. The V gene lost 6 bases and the J gene lost 8 bases, with 7 bases spanning the gap. The DNA of the CDR3 is TGCGCCAGCAGTCAGGGGGAAAAACTGTTTTTT. As protein: CASSQGEKLFF.

CDR3: CASSSWDRDTEAFF. Written as DNA, the CDR3 is TGTGCCAGCAGCTCCTGGGACAGGGACACTGAAGCTTTCTTT. This rearrangement joins TRBV5-4 to TRBJ1-1, with 9 positions matching TRBD1. Germline CDR1 SGHNT, CDR2 YYREEE (reference sequence). Trimming removed 3 bases from V and 3 bases from J; junction bases left unmatched: 3. The CDR3 loop spans 14 amino acids.

This rearrangement joins TRBV5-1 to TRBJ2-5; D is uncertain. Trimming removed 2 bases from V and 2 bases from J, with 13 bases in between. CDR3 length: 15 amino acids. CDR1 and CDR2 (germline): SGHRS, YFSETQ. The CDR3 region is CASSFSTDWQETQYF. Written as DNA, the CDR3 is TGCGCCAGCAGCTTTTCGACCGACTGGCAAGAGACCCAGTACTTC.

The sample holds one count of this clone. V usage is TRBV7-3 and J usage is TRBJ2-2, with D possibly TRBD1 on 5 matching bases. Per the germline V gene, CDR1 is SGHTA and CDR2 is FQGTGA. The CDR3 length is 15 residues. Trimming shortened V by 2 bases and J by 2 bases, and 9 bases separated the two germline ends. The CDR3: CASSLFQGNTGELFF. CDR3 sequence (DNA): TGTGCCAGCAGCTTATTTCAGGGCAACACCGGGGAGCTGTTTTTT.

The chain recombines TRBV18 with TRBJ1-5; 9 bases fit TRBD1. CDR1 is KGHSH and CDR2 is LQKENI in the germline V gene. The CDR3 has 15 residues. Trimming cost V 3 bases and J 3 bases; bases outside gene matches: 3. The chain's CDR3 is CASSPAQGANQPQHF. Written as DNA, the CDR3 is TGTGCCAGCTCACCCGCACAGGGGGCCAATCAGCCCCAGCATTTT.

This clone was observed a few times. The genes are TRBV5-5 and TRBJ1-2, with D uncertain. This CDR3 region has 12 residues. Germline-derived CDR1 and CDR2 are SGHKS and YYEKEE (reference sequence). Between the trimmed V and J ends, which lost 0 bases and 8 bases, there was a span of 8 bases. As DNA, the CDR3 is TGTGCCAGCAGCTTGGAAGAGGGCGGCTACACCTTC. Translated, it gives CASSLEEGGYTF.

The chain employs TRBV4-2 and TRBJ2-3, with 7 bases matching TRBD2. The V and J ends lost 4 bases and 4 bases, in that order; junction bases with no gene match: 8. The germline V gene has CDR1 LGHNA and CDR2 YNFKEQ. The CDR3 is 15 amino acids. In nucleotides, the CDR3 is TGTGCCAGCAGCCCCAGTACCCGGGGGGCAGATACGCAGTATTTT. Translation gives CASSPSTRGADTQYF.

About this clone: The same CDR3 arises from other DNA sequences in this sample as well. Here the CDR3 reads CSARQNTEAFF. CDR3 in DNA: TGCAGTGCTAGACAGAACACTGAAGCTTTCTTT. J is TRBJ1-1 and V is TRBV20-1, with D unresolved. The CDR3 is 11 amino acids. Trimming took off 2 bases at V and 1 base at J, with 2 bases between the two ends. The germline CDR1 and CDR2 sequences are DFQATT and SNEGSKA (reference sequence).

This clone came up once. The rearrangement joins TRBV24-1 to TRBJ2-7, with D unclear. CDR1 and CDR2 (germline): KGHDR, SFDVKD. This CDR3 contains 15 residues. With 5 bases removed from V and 4 bases from J, the gap between germline ends came to 17 bases. For the CDR3, the DNA is TGTGCCACCAGTGCTCAGGCAGGTCCCAATTACGAGCAGTACTTC. Encoded protein: CATSAQAGPNYEQYF.

This chain uses TRBV19 with TRBJ2-3, with TRBD2 identical over 9 bases. CDR3 length: 17 amino acids. Germline CDR1 LNHDA, CDR2 SQIVND (reference sequence). V lost 8 bases, J lost 2 bases, and 14 bases stayed unmatched. CDR3 bases: TGTGCCAGTGGCATTCGGGGGCGGGAGGGCCCCACAGATACGCAGTATTTT. It yields the protein CASGIRGREGPTDTQYF.

The CDR3 DNA reads as TGTGCCATCAGTGATACTAGCGGGAGGCGTTACACAGATACGCAGTATTTT. This gives the protein CAISDTSGRRYTDTQYF. V gene TRBV10-3 combines with J gene TRBJ2-3, with 12 bases matching TRBD2. Trimming removed 3 bases from V and 2 bases from J; junction bases left unmatched: 6. Germline V gene sequence: CDR1 ENHRY, CDR2 SYGVKD. The CDR3 sequence is 17 residues long.

The chain has TRBV5-1 and TRBJ1-4; 7 bases are a match to TRBD1. The germline gives CDR1 SGHRS, CDR2 YFSETQ. The CDR3 has 14 amino acids. Losses at the gene ends were 4 bases for V and 8 bases for J; bases not matched to a gene: 8. CDR3 sequence reads: CASSDRQGKEKLFF. CDR3 bases: TGCGCCAGCAGCGACAGACAGGGAAAGGAAAAACTGTTTTTT.

This chain links TRBV29-1 with TRBJ1-1; D uncertain. This CDR3 contains 15 residues. Trimming removed 4 bases from V and 7 bases from J, with 22 bases in between. Germline V gives CDR1 SQVTM, CDR2 ANQGSEA. Here the CDR3 reads CSVVLGGGGYVEAFF. The CDR3 region has the DNA TGCAGCGTTGTTCTTGGAGGCGGTGGATATGTTGAAGCTTTCTTT.

The J gene is TRBJ1-2, the V gene TRBV2, with D maybe TRBD1 (6 bases). Trimming cost V 7 bases and J 0 bases, with 9 bases left between them. This CDR3 spans 13 amino acids. Germline CDR1 and CDR2: SNHLY and FYNNEI. CDR3 residues: CASIGQTNYGYTF. DNA of the CDR3: TGTGCCAGCATAGGACAGACTAACTATGGCTACACCTTC.

The chain combines TRBV19 with TRBJ2-2; the match to TRBD2 covers 10 bases. Germline loops: CDR1 LNHDA, CDR2 SQIVND (reference sequence). Losses at the gene ends were 5 bases for V and 4 bases for J; bases not matched to a gene: 16. The CDR3 consists of 19 residues. CDR3 bases: TGTGCCAGTAGTGTTCAGGGATTGGGGACTAGCGCGGCCACCGGGGAGCTGTTTTTT. Protein sequence: CASSVQGLGTSAATGELFF.

The chain links TRBV5-8 to TRBJ1-5; D is ambiguous. V shed 4 bases and J shed 0 bases, with 5 bases lying between them. This CDR3 has 13 amino acids. Per germline, CDR1 SGHTS and CDR2 YDEGEE. The CDR3 coding sequence is TGTGCCAGCAGCCTTAGTAGCAATCAGCCCCAGCATTTT. Its translation: CASSLSSNQPQHF. Together with reference TRBV5-8 and TRBJ1-5, the CDR3 gives the full variable domain: EAGVTQSPTHLIKTRGQQATLRCSPISGHTSVYWYQQALGLGLQFLLWYDEGEERNRGNFPPRFSGRQFPNYSSELNVNALELEDSALYLCASSLSSNQPQHFGDGTRLSIL.

The rearrangement uses TRBV6-5 and TRBJ1-2, with 9 bases that match TRBD1. The length of the CDR3 is 13 residues. With 8 bases clipped from V and 8 bases from J, the junction kept 9 bases outside the gene matches. CDR1 is MNHEY and CDR2 is SVGAGI in the germline V gene. CDR3 bases: TGTGCCAGCTCCAGGAGACAGGGGGGCGGCTACACCTTC. This codes for CASSRRQGGGYTF.

V is TRBV5-4 and J is TRBJ2-5; D is possibly TRBD2 (5 bases). The CDR3 spans 14 residues. V was cut by 0 bases and J by 8 bases, with 14 bases left in between. Germline V lookup: CDR1 SGHNT, CDR2 YYREEE (reference sequence). The CDR3 is CASSLAGSPGTQYF. For the CDR3, the DNA is TGTGCCAGCAGCTTGGCCGGCAGCCCGGGAACCCAGTACTTC.

CDR3 nucleotides: TGTGCCAGCTCACCAGGGGCAGGGACAAACTACGAGCAGTACTTC. Translation: CASSPGAGTNYEQYF. This rearrangement joins TRBV18 to TRBJ2-7; TRBD1 might be the D (6 bases). The CDR3 is made up of 15 amino acids. With 2 bases removed from V and 3 bases from J, the gap between germline ends came to 14 bases. Per the germline V gene, CDR1 is KGHSH and CDR2 is LQKENI.

The rearrangement joins TRBV19 to TRBJ2-1, with 9 bases lining up with TRBD2. J was trimmed by 4 bases and V by 3 bases; bases with no gene match: 4. Per the germline V gene, CDR1 is LNHDA and CDR2 is SQIVND (reference sequence). The CDR3 runs to 15 residues. CDR3 region: CASSMFLAGYNEQFF. In DNA form, the CDR3 reads TGTGCCAGTAGTATGTTTCTAGCGGGGTACAATGAGCAGTTCTTC.

The chain recombines TRBV19 with TRBJ2-3; tentatively, D is TRBD2 (5 bases). Per germline, CDR1 LNHDA and CDR2 SQIVND (reference sequence). V lost 1 base to trimming and J lost 6 bases, with 8 bases between them. The CDR3 contains 13 residues. CDR3 in amino acids: CASSIGRGDTQYF. As DNA, the CDR3 is TGTGCCAGTAGTATAGGAAGAGGGGATACGCAGTATTTT. The entire variable domain, with the rest obtained from reference TRBV19 and TRBJ2-3, is as follows: DGGITQSPKYLFRKEGQNVTLSCEQNLNHDAMYWYRQDPGQGLRLIYYSQIVNDFQKGDIAEGYSVSREKKESFPLTVTSAQKNPTAFYLCASSIGRGDTQYFGPGTRLTVL.